The 31 T cell receptor beta chains below were found in one sample sequenced in a study of blood T cells in healthy people across ages. Combining a sample-barcoded 5' primer with a J-beta primer mix, a second PCR ran for 7 to 11 cycles. TCRdb re-derived calls from the 5' RACE reads in MiXCR, one entry per CDR3 protein. This table holds around 1,700,000 distinct CDR3 sequences, approximately 30% found once. The specimen sequenced was blood. All receptors derive from a woman in her thirties in good health.

This clonotype has a handful of counts. The chain carries TRBV5-1 and TRBJ2-1; D is ambiguous. The CDR3 length is 15 residues. Between the trimmed V and J ends, which lost 0 bases and 1 base, there was a span of 8 bases. CDR1 SGHRS and CDR2 YFSETQ come from the germline V gene. In DNA form, the CDR3 reads TGCGCCAGCAGCTTGGGAGGCGAGTCCTACAATGAGCAGTTCTTC. Amino acids: CASSLGGESYNEQFF.

In regard to this clonotype: Germline is not matched at one junction end, which may reflect a read error. The chain combines TRBV12-3 or TRBV12-4 with TRBJ1-2; D uncertain. The length of the CDR3 is 13 residues. DNA of the CDR3: TGTGCCAGCAGTTTAGGAAGAAACTATGGCTTCACCTTC. Its translation: CASSLGRNYGFTF.

Concerning this clonotype itself: Relative to the germline gene, one junction end is altered; a read error may explain this. The chain combines TRBV20-1 with TRBJ2-4; 8 bases agree with TRBD2. The last part of the DNA fits TRBJ2-7 better; the J call may be wrong. The CDR3 covers 13 residues. Germline CDR1 and CDR2: DFQATT and SNEGSKA (reference sequence). The CDR3 region is CGAVSRGEYEQYF. The CDR3 DNA reads TGCGGTGCTGTATCGCGGGGGGAGTACGAGCAGTACTTC.

Notes on this clonotype: A junction boundary mismatches the germline segment, possibly from a read error. The chain uses TRBV7-3 and TRBJ2-3; D remains unclear. This CDR3 comprises 12 residues. Germline-derived CDR1 and CDR2 are SGHTA and FQGTGA. CDR3 DNA sequence: TGTGCCAGCAGCCGTCCTTATGATACACAGTATTTT. As protein: CASSRPYDTQYF.

J is TRBJ2-5 and V is TRBV15; 7 bases fit TRBD2. The J segment lost 1 base and the V segment lost 1 base, leaving 6 bases of the junction unmatched. The CDR3 contains 16 residues. Germline CDR1 is LNHNV and CDR2 is YYDKDF (reference sequence). CDR3 in amino acids: CATSRAGLAGQETQYF. In DNA, the CDR3 is TGTGCCACCAGCAGAGCGGGGTTAGCGGGCCAAGAGACCCAGTACTTC.

The rearrangement uses TRBV29-1 and TRBJ2-7, with TRBD2 identical over 10 bases. Trimming took 5 bases from V and 7 from J; bases not matched to a gene: 11. This CDR3 region has 14 residues. Germline V gene sequence: CDR1 SQVTM, CDR2 ANQGSEA. The CDR3 region has the DNA TGCAGCGTTAAGAGCGGGGGGGCCGACAGGGAGCAGTACTTC. Translation gives CSVKSGGADREQYF.

In its sample, this clonotype was seen a few times. The chain has TRBV6-6 and TRBJ1-1; 9 bases match TRBD1. The germline gives CDR1 MNHNY, CDR2 SVGAGI (reference sequence). CDR3 length: 15 residues. The V gene end was trimmed by 4 bases and the J gene end by 6 bases; junction bases not matched to a gene: 9. CDR3 coding DNA: TGTGCCAGCAGTTGGGACCACAGGGGGCAATCTGAAGCTTTCTTT. As protein: CASSWDHRGQSEAFF.

The J gene is TRBJ2-6, the V gene TRBV6-5, with D possibly being TRBD2 (5 bases). The CDR3 runs 18 residues. Germline-derived CDR1 and CDR2 are MNHEY and SVGAGI. V was clipped by 1 base and J by 1 base, with 14 bases between them. CDR3 amino acids: CASSYFSLAKSGANVLTF. The CDR3 DNA is TGTGCCAGCAGTTACTTTAGCCTAGCAAAATCTGGGGCCAACGTCCTGACTTTC.

This clonotype was found many times. The chain recombines TRBV9 with TRBJ2-3; possibly TRBD1 for D (5 bases). The CDR3 totals 14 residues. The V gene's germline CDR1 is SGDLS and CDR2 YYNGEE. V gave up 0 bases and J gave up 6 bases, with 11 bases separating them. The CDR3 DNA is TGTGCCAGCAGCGTAGAGGGGCCCCAGGATACGCAGTATTTT. Protein: CASSVEGPQDTQYF. The full variable domain, in which reference TRBV9 and TRBJ2-3 provide the parts outside the CDR3, is DSGVTQTPKHLITATGQRVTLRCSPRSGDLSVYWYQQSLDQGLQFLIQYYNGEERAKGNILERFSAQQFPDLHSELNLSSLELGDSALYFCASSVEGPQDTQYFGPGTRLTVL.

This clonotype was recorded many times. This chain connects TRBV10-2 to TRBJ2-5; maybe TRBD2 (5 bases). V was shortened by 6 bases and J by 6 bases, with 14 bases between the two germline ends. Germline loops: CDR1 WSHSY, CDR2 SAAADI. The CDR3 length is 13 residues. The CDR3 loop reads CASSEGQGQTQYF. The DNA for the CDR3 is TGCGCCAGCAGCGAGGGTCAAGGGCAGACCCAGTACTTC.

Concerning this clonotype: A much larger clone differs by one base, so this may be a read error. J is TRBJ2-7 and V is TRBV12-3 or TRBV12-4; D not certain. The CDR3 has 13 amino acids. The ends were cut back, 7 bases at V and 3 bases at J, with 13 bases in the middle. The CDR3 DNA follows: TGTGCCAGCAATTCCCCTCATAGCTACGAGCAGTACTTC. Translated, it gives CASNSPHSYEQYF.

This chain uses TRBV6-6 with TRBJ1-1, with TRBD1 matching over 9 bases. Germline V gives CDR1 MNHNY, CDR2 SVGAGI (reference sequence). The CDR3 loop spans 15 amino acids. V gave up 6 bases and J gave up 4 bases; unmatched junction bases: 9. The DNA for the CDR3 is TGTGCCAGCAGCTCCTCCGGGACAGGGCGCACTGAAGCTTTCTTT. Protein sequence: CASSSSGTGRTEAFF.

This chain uses TRBV20-1 with TRBJ2-7; tentatively, D is TRBD2 (6 bases). The CDR3 sequence is 13 residues long. The V gene's germline CDR1 is DFQATT and CDR2 SNEGSKA (reference sequence). The ends were cut back, 2 bases at V and 6 bases at J, with 14 bases in the middle. The CDR3 DNA reads TGCAGTGCTAGAAGGGACTTCTCCCCCGAGCAGTACTTC. It codes for CSARRDFSPEQYF.

The rearrangement joins TRBV6-6 to TRBJ2-5; D might be TRBD1 or TRBD2, each matching 6 bases. CDR1 and CDR2 (germline): MNHNY, SVGAGI (reference sequence). Trimming stripped 4 bases from V and 0 bases from J, with 12 bases between. This CDR3 has 15 residues. The CDR3 DNA sequence: TGTGCCAGCAGTTTGGGGGGCGAGAACCAAGAGACCCAGTACTTC. This sequence encodes CASSLGGENQETQYF.

The chain uses TRBV5-1 and TRBJ2-1; TRBD2 matches 8 bases. There are 22 residues in the CDR3. Unmatched junction bases numbered 28, after V lost 2 bases and J lost 6 bases. Germline lookup yields CDR1 SGHRS and CDR2 YFSETQ. CDR3 nucleotides: TGCGCCAGCAGCTTCTGGACAGTAGGGATTAGCGGGAAGGTCATGTCTTCCAATGAGCAGTTCTTC. Residues: CASSFWTVGISGKVMSSNEQFF.

The gene calls are TRBV11-2 and TRBJ1-1, with a possible D match to TRBD1 (6 bases). The CDR3 length is 17 residues. Deletions cut 5 bases from V and 5 bases from J, with 24 bases between. The V gene's germline CDR1 is SGHAT and CDR2 FQNNGV. Written as DNA, the CDR3 is TGTGCCAGCAGCAAACGGGACAATGGCGGTCTGGGGACTGAAGCTTTCTTT. The encoded protein is CASSKRDNGGLGTEAFF.

The chain is built from TRBV2 and TRBJ2-7, with 8 bases aligning to TRBD2. There are 13 residues in the CDR3. Trimming at V came to 7 bases and at J to 6 bases, leaving 8 bases not matched to a gene. CDR1 is SNHLY and CDR2 is FYNNEI in the germline V gene. The CDR3 is CASMGGRSAEQYF. In DNA, the CDR3 is TGTGCCAGCATGGGCGGGAGGTCTGCCGAGCAGTACTTC. Filled out from reference TRBV2 and TRBJ2-7, the complete variable domain reads EPEVTQTPSHQVTQMGQEVILRCVPISNHLYFYWYRQILGQKVEFLVSFYNNEISEKSEIFDDQFSVERPDGSNFTLKIRSTKLEDSAMYFCASMGGRSAEQYFGPGTRLTVT.

The chain is built from TRBV25-1 and TRBJ2-1; D unresolved. Near its end, the DNA agrees better with TRBJ2-7, so the J call may be wrong. Germline V gene data show CDR1 as MGHDK and CDR2 as SYGVNS. The CDR3 runs 14 residues. The CDR3 DNA reads TGTGCCAGCTCCCACACCGACTCCTACAATGAGCAGTACTTC. Protein: CASSHTDSYNEQYF.

This clonotype occurred many times. This chain connects TRBV5-5 to TRBJ2-7; TRBD1 matches at 7 bases. Trimming took 4 bases from V and 7 from J; bases not matched to a gene: 11. The CDR3 spans 14 residues. Germline assignment: CDR1 SGHKS and CDR2 YYEKEE (reference sequence). The CDR3 nucleotides are TGTGCCAGCAGCAGACAGGGCCCCGGATGGGAGCAGTACTTC. As protein: CASSRQGPGWEQYF.

The J gene is TRBJ2-3, the V gene TRBV20-1; no definite D call. The germline V gene encodes CDR1 DFQATT and CDR2 SNEGSKA (reference sequence). This CDR3 region has 13 residues. The V gene lost 2 bases and the J gene lost 0 bases, with 6 bases spanning the gap. The CDR3 bases are TGCAGTGCTAGACTGCGAAGCACAGATACGCAGTATTTT. Amino acids: CSARLRSTDTQYF.

This clonotype turned up a few times. The rearrangement joins TRBV5-1 to TRBJ2-1; 7 bases map to TRBD2. V dropped 2 bases and J dropped 5; count of bases not matched to a gene: 7. Germline-derived CDR1 and CDR2 are SGHRS and YFSETQ. This CDR3 has 15 amino acids. The CDR3 region is CASSFGASGNNEQFF. The CDR3 bases are TGCGCCAGCAGCTTTGGGGCTAGCGGAAACAATGAGCAGTTCTTC.

This sequence joins TRBV5-1 and TRBJ1-1; D might be TRBD1 (5 bases). The CDR3 totals 15 residues. The germline V gene encodes CDR1 SGHRS and CDR2 YFSETQ. V was cut by 2 bases and J by 2 bases, with 13 bases left in between. CDR3 sequence reads: CASSLRFGQNTEAFF. As DNA, the CDR3 is TGCGCCAGCAGCTTACGTTTCGGACAAAACACTGAAGCTTTCTTT.

Turning to this clonotype: One end of the junction is discordant with germline, which a read error may explain. The CDR3 protein is CAGSASGSRMGYTF. The CDR3 DNA reads as TGTGCCGGCAGCGCTAGCGGTTCCCGAATGGGCTACACCTTC. This chain links TRBV11-2 with TRBJ1-2; no clear D gene. The CDR3 is made up of 14 amino acids. Germline V gene data show CDR1 as SGHAT and CDR2 as FQNNGV. Together with reference TRBV11-2 and TRBJ1-2, the CDR3 gives the full variable domain: EAGVAQSPRYKIIEKRQSVAFWCNPISGHATLYWYQQILGQGPKLLIQFQNNGVVDDSQLPKDRFSAERLKGVDSTLKIQPAKLEDSAVYLCAGSASGSRMGYTFGSGTRLTVV.

This clonotype was found a few times. The chain uses TRBV27 and TRBJ1-2, with D possibly TRBD1 on 5 matching bases. CDR1 MNHEY and CDR2 SMNVEV come from the germline V gene (reference sequence). V lost 3 bases, J lost 3 bases, and 20 bases lay in between. The CDR3 spans 17 residues. The CDR3 nucleotides read TGTGCCAGCAGTTTCCCCGTTCGGCGCCCACAGGACTATGGCTACACCTTC. It codes for CASSFPVRRPQDYGYTF.

The rearrangement links TRBV20-1 to TRBJ2-1; 14 nucleotides agree with TRBD2. The V and J ends lost 6 bases and 8 bases, in that order; junction bases with no gene match: 6. This CDR3 is built from 14 residues. CDR1 DFQATT and CDR2 SNEGSKA come from the germline V gene (reference sequence). The CDR3 reads CSARTSGGKYEQFF. CDR3 bases: TGCAGTGCCCGGACTAGCGGGGGGAAATATGAGCAGTTCTTC.

This clonotype has only a few counts. An end of the junction differs from the germline gene, which may be a read error. The chain recombines TRBV28 with TRBJ2-7; tentatively, D is TRBD1 (5 bases). CDR3 length: 13 residues. Germline lookup yields CDR1 MDHEN and CDR2 SYDVKM. The CDR3 reads CTSSALTDYEQYF. The CDR3, as DNA: TGTACCAGCAGTGCATTGACAGACTACGAGCAGTACTTC.

The chain joins TRBV12-3 or TRBV12-4 to TRBJ1-2; 7 bases are a match to TRBD1. This CDR3 has 16 amino acids. After removal of 8 bases from V and 4 bases from J, the junction contained 16 bases not matched to a gene. The CDR3 nucleotides are TGTGCCAGCGAGGGGGCAGGTCCTACGGGCGGCTATGGCTACACCTTC. Its protein product is CASEGAGPTGGYGYTF.

This clonotype showed up many times. One junction end disagrees with the germline gene, perhaps due to a read error. The chain carries TRBV2 and TRBJ2-7; perhaps D is TRBD1 or TRBD2 (6 bases each). In germline, CDR1 is SNHLY, CDR2 FYNNEI. The CDR3 runs to 14 residues. CDR3 DNA: TGTGTCAGCAGCGCAGTGGGGGGCCTGAACGAGCAGTACTTC. Translating gives CVSSAVGGLNEQYF. Based on the CDR3 plus reference TRBV2 and TRBJ2-7, the full variable domain is EPEVTQTPSHQVTQMGQEVILRCVPISNHLYFYWYRQILGQKVEFLVSFYNNEISEKSEIFDDQFSVERPDGSNFTLKIRSTKLEDSAMYFCVSSAVGGLNEQYFGPGTRLTVT.

This clonotype has only one observation. The V and J genes are TRBV14 and TRBJ2-5, with a weak D call TRBD2 (6 bases). V shed 2 bases and J shed 7 bases, with 23 bases lying between them. The CDR3 totals 17 residues. Germline CDR1 reads SGHDN; CDR2 reads FVKESK. The CDR3 here is CASSQSAVTSLEGTQYF. The CDR3 region has the DNA TGTGCCAGCAGCCAAAGCGCAGTCACAAGTCTGGAGGGGACCCAGTACTTC.

This clonotype was recorded at least ten times. V and J are TRBV6-5 and TRBJ1-2; 7 positions agree with TRBD1. J lost 1 base, V lost 6 bases, and 2 bases had no gene match. The CDR3 runs 13 residues. CDR1 MNHEY and CDR2 SVGAGI come from the germline V gene. The DNA for the CDR3 is TGTGCCAGCAGCCGGGACAGTAACTATGGCTACACCTTC. Its protein product is CASSRDSNYGYTF.

The chain combines TRBV12-3 or TRBV12-4 with TRBJ1-5; TRBD1 is a possible D gene (5 bases). The V end lost 5 bases, the J end lost 5 bases, and 16 bases lay between the germline ends. The CDR3 is 15 amino acids. The CDR3 DNA sequence: TGTGCCAGCAGTGTCGCAGACAGCCCCCATCAGCCCCAGCATTTT. Its protein product is CASSVADSPHQPQHF.